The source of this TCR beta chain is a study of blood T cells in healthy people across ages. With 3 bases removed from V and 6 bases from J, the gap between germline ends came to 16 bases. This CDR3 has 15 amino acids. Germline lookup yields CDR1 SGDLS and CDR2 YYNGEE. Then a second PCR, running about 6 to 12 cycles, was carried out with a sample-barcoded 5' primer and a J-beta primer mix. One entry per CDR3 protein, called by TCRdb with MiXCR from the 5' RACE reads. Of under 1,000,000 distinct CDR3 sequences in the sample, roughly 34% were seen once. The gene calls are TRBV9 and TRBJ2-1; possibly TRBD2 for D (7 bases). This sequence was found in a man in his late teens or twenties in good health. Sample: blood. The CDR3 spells CASSGDGGPRNEQFF. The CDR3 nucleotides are TGTGCCAGCAGCGGAGACGGGGGGCCTCGCAATGAGCAGTTCTTC. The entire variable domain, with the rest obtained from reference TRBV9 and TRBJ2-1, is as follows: DSGVTQTPKHLITATGQRVTLRCSPRSGDLSVYWYQQSLDQGLQFLIQYYNGEERAKGNILERFSAQQFPDLHSELNLSSLELGDSALYFCASSGDGGPRNEQFFGPGTRLTVL.